The rows below give T cell receptor beta chains drawn from one sample of a study of blood T cell repertoires in COVID-19. The data were produced by immunoSEQ multiplex PCR, yet TCRdb's version contains in-frame clones alone and is incomplete. The table includes approximately 230,000 clones, approximately 90% detected once. Sequencing was performed on peripheral blood. The source of these receptors is a man younger than 40 who had recovered from COVID-19. The CDR3 runs from the conserved cysteine through the conserved F or W. The order of the fields is D gene, J gene, V gene, clone size, CDR3 protein, CDR3 DNA. A D gene is named only where the DNA matches it firmly. Clone size is stated in some rows and not others, as once, few, many or a class when expanded.

D: .
J: TRBJ2-5
V: TRBV18
size: .
CDR3: CASSLLVPDGQETQYF
DNA: TGTGCCAGCTCACTACTAGTTCCGGACGGACAAGAGACCCAGTACTTC

D: .
J: TRBJ1-2
V: TRBV19
size: .
CDR3: CASSLQGDGYTF
DNA: TGTGCCAGTAGTTTACAGGGAGATGGCTACACCTTC

D: .
J: TRBJ1-1
V: TRBV10-3
size: .
CDR3: CAISTQQGVDTEAFF
DNA: TGTGCCATCAGCACCCAACAGGGTGTTGACACTGAAGCTTTCTTT

D: .
J: TRBJ1-4
V: TRBV10-3
size: .
CDR3: CAISERGTNEKLFF
DNA: TGTGCCATCAGTGAGCGAGGAACTAATGAAAAACTGTTTTTT

D: .
J: TRBJ1-1
V: TRBV12-3/TRBV12-4
size: .
CDR3: CASSFRQNTEAFF
DNA: TGTGCCAGCAGTTTTCGACAGAACACTGAAGCTTTCTTT

D: TRBD1
J: TRBJ1-4
V: TRBV4-2
size: .
CDR3: CASSQDGDSLNEKLFF
DNA: TGTGCCAGCAGCCAAGATGGGGACAGCCTTAATGAAAAACTGTTTTTT

D: TRBD1
J: TRBJ1-1
V: TRBV5-1
size: .
CDR3: CASSLDRGPEAFF
DNA: TGCGCCAGCAGCTTGGACAGGGGGCCTGAAGCTTTCTTT

D: .
J: TRBJ1-1
V: TRBV25-1
size: .
CDR3: CASSHQGIKTEAFF
DNA: TGTGCCAGCAGTCACCAGGGGATTAAAACTGAAGCTTTCTTT

D: TRBD1
J: TRBJ2-7
V: TRBV7-9
size: .
CDR3: CASGVDRGRQYF
DNA: TGTGCCAGCGGGGTGGACAGGGGGAGGCAGTACTTC

D: .
J: TRBJ2-2
V: TRBV15
size: once
CDR3: CATSRDTFTGELFF
DNA: TGTGCCACCAGCAGGGACACTTTCACCGGGGAGCTGTTTTTT